Included here is one T cell receptor (beta chain) sequence, with context. Its antigen remains unidentified. This entry is derived from a study of tumor-infiltrating lymphocytes in localized non-small cell lung cancer. Study-wide points: No link was found between tumor T-cell fraction and recurrence-free survival.

Repertoires were generated with immunoSEQ multiplex PCR, while TCRdb's copy carries only in-frame clones and drops some. The sample lists thousands of clones, roughly 71% seen once, with 14% in the top ten. CDR1 SNHLY and CDR2 FYNNEI come from the germline V gene. This CDR3 region has 18 residues. After removal of 4 bases from V and 6 bases from J, the junction contained 14 bases not matched to a gene. This TCR was sampled from a human donor with non-small cell lung cancer. V and J are TRBV2 and TRBJ1-5; 11 bases match TRBD1. Sequenced: lung tumor tissue. The CDR3 sequence is CASSGLNRGQGAGQPQHF. The CDR3 DNA follows: TGTGCCAGCAGTGGACTCAATCGCGGACAGGGGGCAGGTCAGCCCCAGCATTTT.